One TCR beta chain is described in this entry. Those enrolled, adults aged roughly 18 to 89 years, came from 24 US areas. Clinical history as reported by participants underpinned cohort assignment. The study recruited exposed participants who had met a COVID-19 case within 2 weeks before entry. In germline, CDR1 is MNHEY, CDR2 SVGAGI. Losses at the gene ends were 5 bases for V and 2 bases for J; bases not matched to a gene: 9. The CDR3 sequence is 15 residues long. Method: immunoSEQ multiplex PCR; TCRdb's copy keeps in-frame clones and lacks some. The sample comprises 280,000 or so clones, roughly 90% of which are singletons, and roughly 2.9% rests with the top ten. The data belong to a study of blood T cell repertoires in COVID-19. On the study more broadly: In each case, the material was cDNA or gDNA derived from T cells, B-cell-depleted T cells, or PBMCs.

Sample: PBMCs or T cells enriched from blood (not recorded which). This receptor was taken from a woman aged 50 to 65 who had been exposed to COVID-19. The rearrangement links TRBV6-5 to TRBJ2-7, with 7 bases matching TRBD1. Written as DNA, the CDR3 is TGTGCCAGCAGTCCCCCGGACAGGAGTACCTACGAGCAGTACTTC. The encoded protein is CASSPPDRSTYEQYF.